The rows below give T cell receptor beta chains drawn from one sample of a study of shared clonotypes between healthy human individuals. Assay: immunoSEQ multiplex PCR; the TCRdb copy retains only in-frame clones and omits some. The data contain 1,400,000 or so clones, about 98.5% of them seen just once; the ten biggest clones take up under 0.45%. The sample taken for sequencing was naive CD4+ T cells sorted from blood. The receptors shown here come from a man aged 30-40 years in good health. CDR3s include the opening cysteine and the closing phenylalanine or tryptophan. D genes are given only for firm matches. Some rows mark clone size as missing; the rest say once, few, many or name a class of expanded clone.

D gene: -
J gene: TRBJ2-2
clone size: once
V gene: TRBV4-1
CDR3 protein: CASSQVHGQGTGELFF
CDR3 DNA: TGCGCCAGCAGCCAAGTTCACGGGCAGGGGACCGGGGAGCTGTTTTTT

D gene: -
J gene: TRBJ2-1
clone size: -
V gene: TRBV19
CDR3 protein: CASSVHSGNNEQFF
CDR3 DNA: TGTGCCAGTAGTGTCCATAGTGGCAACAATGAGCAGTTCTTC

D gene: -
J gene: TRBJ1-5
clone size: -
V gene: TRBV2
CDR3 protein: CASIGRGNQPQHF
CDR3 DNA: TGTGCCAGCATTGGCCGAGGGAATCAGCCCCAGCATTTT

D gene: TRBD2
J gene: TRBJ2-1
clone size: -
V gene: TRBV2
CDR3 protein: CASKTSGSYNEQFF
CDR3 DNA: TGTGCCAGCAAGACTAGCGGTTCCTACAATGAGCAGTTCTTC

D gene: TRBD1
J gene: TRBJ2-1
clone size: -
V gene: TRBV18
CDR3 protein: CASSPQGAGSYNEQFF
CDR3 DNA: TGTGCCAGCTCACCACAGGGGGCTGGGTCCTACAATGAGCAGTTCTTC

D gene: -
J gene: TRBJ2-5
clone size: -
V gene: TRBV15
CDR3 protein: CATSRAEGETQYF
CDR3 DNA: TGTGCCACCAGCAGAGCAGAAGGAGAGACCCAGTACTTC

D gene: -
J gene: TRBJ1-2
clone size: -
V gene: TRBV27
CDR3 protein: CASSLEGVGRPNYGYTF
CDR3 DNA: TGTGCCAGCAGTTTAGAAGGGGTTGGAAGGCCTAACTATGGCTACACCTTC

D gene: -
J gene: TRBJ2-1
clone size: -
V gene: TRBV11-2
CDR3 protein: CASSLNIGSPGEQFF
CDR3 DNA: TGTGCCAGCAGCCTAAACATCGGGAGTCCGGGGGAGCAGTTCTTC

D gene: TRBD1
J gene: TRBJ2-7
clone size: -
V gene: TRBV7-9
CDR3 protein: CASSRGQGEEQYF
CDR3 DNA: TGTGCCAGCAGCCGGGGACAGGGTGAAGAGCAGTACTTC

D gene: -
J gene: TRBJ2-2
clone size: -
V gene: TRBV11-2
CDR3 protein: CASSLFGQVNTGELFF
CDR3 DNA: TGTGCCAGCAGCTTATTTGGACAAGTGAACACCGGGGAGCTGTTTTTT

D gene: TRBD1
J gene: TRBJ2-1
clone size: -
V gene: TRBV29-1
CDR3 protein: CSAIGGQGFDEQFF
CDR3 DNA: TGCAGCGCCATAGGGGGACAGGGTTTCGATGAGCAGTTCTTC

D gene: -
J gene: TRBJ1-1
clone size: -
V gene: TRBV18
CDR3 protein: CASSPPLVSTEAFF
CDR3 DNA: TGTGCCAGCTCACCACCACTAGTTAGCACTGAAGCTTTCTTT

D gene: -
J gene: TRBJ2-1
clone size: -
V gene: TRBV2
CDR3 protein: CASMRDLSNEQFF
CDR3 DNA: TGTGCCAGCATGCGGGATTTAAGCAATGAGCAGTTCTTC

D gene: -
J gene: TRBJ2-2
clone size: -
V gene: TRBV6-6
CDR3 protein: CASSYLVGELFF
CDR3 DNA: TGTGCCAGCAGTTATCTGGTGGGGGAGCTGTTTTTT

D gene: TRBD2
J gene: TRBJ2-1
clone size: -
V gene: TRBV5-1
CDR3 protein: CASSLRASGAYNEQFF
CDR3 DNA: TGCGCCAGCAGCTTGAGGGCTAGCGGGGCTTACAATGAGCAGTTCTTC

D gene: -
J gene: TRBJ2-5
clone size: -
V gene: TRBV9
CDR3 protein: CASSVDLALQETQYF
CDR3 DNA: TGTGCCAGCAGCGTAGACCTAGCGCTCCAAGAGACCCAGTACTTC

D gene: TRBD1
J gene: TRBJ1-4
clone size: -
V gene: TRBV27
CDR3 protein: CASRTGTGGRKLFF
CDR3 DNA: TGTGCCAGCAGAACCGGGACAGGGGGGCGTAAACTGTTTTTT

D gene: -
J gene: TRBJ2-2
clone size: -
V gene: TRBV28
CDR3 protein: CASSPINGDPFF
CDR3 DNA: TGTGCCAGCAGCCCTATAAACGGGGATCCGTTTTTT

D gene: TRBD2
J gene: TRBJ2-2
clone size: -
V gene: TRBV11-3
CDR3 protein: CASSRRLAGVSGELFF
CDR3 DNA: TGTGCCAGCAGCCGCAGACTAGCGGGAGTCTCCGGGGAGCTGTTTTTT

D gene: TRBD2
J gene: TRBJ2-7
clone size: -
V gene: TRBV4-1
CDR3 protein: CASSRRLAGVEEQYF
CDR3 DNA: TGCGCCAGCAGCCGCAGACTAGCGGGAGTGGAAGAGCAGTACTTC

D gene: -
J gene: TRBJ2-7
clone size: -
V gene: TRBV27
CDR3 protein: CASISGRGRSSYEQYF
CDR3 DNA: TGTGCCAGCATCTCCGGTAGGGGACGCTCAAGCTACGAGCAGTACTTC

D gene: -
J gene: TRBJ2-7
clone size: once
V gene: TRBV5-1
CDR3 protein: CASTQSTGLAEQYF
CDR3 DNA: TGCGCCAGCACCCAATCGACGGGCCTCGCCGAGCAGTACTTC

D gene: -
J gene: TRBJ2-7
clone size: -
V gene: TRBV10-1
CDR3 protein: CASSESPAPGVYEQYF
CDR3 DNA: TGCGCCAGCAGTGAGTCCCCCGCCCCTGGGGTCTACGAGCAGTACTTC

D gene: -
J gene: TRBJ1-2
clone size: -
V gene: TRBV5-1
CDR3 protein: CASNDAGVDLKTF
CDR3 DNA: TGCGCCAGCAACGACGCAGGGGTCGATCTCAAAACCTTC

D gene: -
J gene: TRBJ2-3
clone size: -
V gene: TRBV5-1
CDR3 protein: CASSTSGTYTDTQYF
CDR3 DNA: TGCGCCAGCAGCACCTCCGGGACCTACACAGATACGCAGTATTTT

D gene: -
J gene: TRBJ2-7
clone size: -
V gene: TRBV19
CDR3 protein: CASSTGPAPYEQYF
CDR3 DNA: TGTGCCAGTAGTACTGGACCTGCACCCTACGAGCAGTACTTC

D gene: TRBD2
J gene: TRBJ2-3
clone size: -
V gene: TRBV12-5
CDR3 protein: CASGLVRGLAGESTDTQYF
CDR3 DNA: TGTGCTAGTGGTTTGGTACGGGGACTAGCGGGAGAGAGCACAGATACGCAGTATTTT

D gene: TRBD2
J gene: TRBJ2-1
clone size: once
V gene: TRBV18
CDR3 protein: CASSPWLVRSGSNEQFF
CDR3 DNA: TGTGCCAGCTCACCATGGCTAGTGCGTAGCGGGAGTAATGAGCAGTTCTTC

D gene: -
J gene: TRBJ2-7
clone size: -
V gene: TRBV7-2
CDR3 protein: CASSPTGTPNYEQYF
CDR3 DNA: TGTGCCAGCAGCCCAACCGGGACACCAAACTACGAGCAGTACTTC

D gene: TRBD2
J gene: TRBJ2-1
clone size: -
V gene: TRBV9
CDR3 protein: CASSAAGGVVYNEQFF
CDR3 DNA: TGTGCCAGCAGCGCGGCGGGAGGGGTTGTTTACAATGAGCAGTTCTTC

D gene: TRBD2
J gene: TRBJ2-3
clone size: -
V gene: TRBV10-2
CDR3 protein: CASSMTSGTSTDTQYF
CDR3 DNA: TGCGCCAGCAGTATGACGAGCGGGACTAGCACAGATACGCAGTATTTT

D gene: TRBD2
J gene: TRBJ2-1
clone size: -
V gene: TRBV5-1
CDR3 protein: CASSLGSSGYNEQFF
CDR3 DNA: TGCGCCAGCAGCTTGGGCTCTAGCGGATACAATGAGCAGTTCTTC

D gene: TRBD1
J gene: TRBJ1-1
clone size: -
V gene: TRBV19
CDR3 protein: CASKDRDRGLLNAFF
CDR3 DNA: TGTGCCAGCAAGGACCGGGACAGGGGGCTCCTGAATGCTTTCTTT

D gene: TRBD1
J gene: TRBJ2-2
clone size: once
V gene: TRBV7-8
CDR3 protein: CASSSYRGQTGELFF
CDR3 DNA: TGTGCCAGCAGCTCTTACAGGGGTCAGACCGGGGAGCTGTTTTTT

D gene: TRBD2
J gene: TRBJ2-4
clone size: -
V gene: TRBV4-1
CDR3 protein: CASSDGRLATWEAKNIQYF
CDR3 DNA: TGCGCCAGCAGCGACGGGAGGTTGGCTACCTGGGAAGCCAAAAACATTCAGTACTTC

D gene: -
J gene: TRBJ2-3
clone size: -
V gene: TRBV5-1
CDR3 protein: CASSPGSLPSGTDTQYF
CDR3 DNA: TGCGCCAGCAGCCCGGGCAGTTTGCCTTCGGGCACAGATACGCAGTATTTT

D gene: -
J gene: TRBJ2-7
clone size: -
V gene: TRBV2
CDR3 protein: CAGGLDGSYEQYF
CDR3 DNA: TGTGCCGGGGGATTAGACGGGTCCTACGAGCAGTACTTC

D gene: TRBD2
J gene: TRBJ2-5
clone size: -
V gene: TRBV6-1
CDR3 protein: CASSEVIGTSGQETQYF
CDR3 DNA: TGTGCCAGCAGTGAAGTTATCGGGACTAGCGGCCAAGAGACCCAGTACTTC

D gene: -
J gene: TRBJ2-5
clone size: -
V gene: TRBV18
CDR3 protein: CASSPLSGQETQYF
CDR3 DNA: TGTGCCAGCTCACCACTTAGCGGACAAGAGACCCAGTACTTC

D gene: TRBD1
J gene: TRBJ2-2
clone size: -
V gene: TRBV5-1
CDR3 protein: CASSPTGQRTGELFF
CDR3 DNA: TGCGCCAGCAGCCCCACGGGACAGAGAACCGGGGAGCTGTTTTTT

D gene: -
J gene: TRBJ1-2
clone size: once
V gene: TRBV7-3
CDR3 protein: CASSASGGGGYGYTF
CDR3 DNA: TGTGCCAGCAGCGCCAGCGGCGGAGGGGGCTATGGCTACACCTTC

D gene: -
J gene: TRBJ1-1
clone size: -
V gene: TRBV30
CDR3 protein: CAWTRPTWAESEAFF
CDR3 DNA: TGTGCCTGGACCCGCCCTACATGGGCCGAGTCTGAAGCTTTCTTT

D gene: -
J gene: TRBJ1-1
clone size: -
V gene: TRBV2
CDR3 protein: CASRWEGGTEAFF
CDR3 DNA: TGTGCCAGCAGGTGGGAGGGGGGAACTGAAGCTTTCTTT

D gene: -
J gene: TRBJ2-7
clone size: once
V gene: TRBV20-1
CDR3 protein: CSARVQGVKYF
CDR3 DNA: TGCAGTGCTAGAGTCCAAGGGGTTAAGTACTTC

D gene: -
J gene: TRBJ2-7
clone size: -
V gene: TRBV29-1
CDR3 protein: CSVGSWDEQYF
CDR3 DNA: TGCAGCGTTGGAAGTTGGGACGAGCAGTACTTC

D gene: -
J gene: TRBJ2-7
clone size: -
V gene: TRBV7-2
CDR3 protein: CASSLQGHSYEQYF
CDR3 DNA: TGTGCCAGCAGCTTACAGGGGCACTCCTACGAGCAGTACTTC

D gene: TRBD1
J gene: TRBJ1-3
clone size: -
V gene: TRBV18
CDR3 protein: CASSPTWDSNSGNTIYF
CDR3 DNA: TGTGCCAGCTCACCCACCTGGGACAGCAACTCTGGAAACACCATATATTTT

D gene: TRBD1
J gene: TRBJ1-5
clone size: -
V gene: TRBV6-1
CDR3 protein: CASSAGTGNQPQHF
CDR3 DNA: TGTGCCAGCAGTGCGGGGACAGGCAATCAGCCCCAGCATTTT

D gene: -
J gene: TRBJ2-3
clone size: -
V gene: TRBV15
CDR3 protein: CATSRVVGSKRTDTQYF
CDR3 DNA: TGTGCCACCAGCAGGGTGGTAGGTAGCAAACGCACAGATACGCAGTATTTT

D gene: -
J gene: TRBJ2-3
clone size: once
V gene: TRBV12-5
CDR3 protein: CASGLIWTGLGTDTQYF
CDR3 DNA: TGTGCTAGTGGTTTGATCTGGACGGGACTTGGCACAGATACGCAGTATTTT

D gene: TRBD2
J gene: TRBJ2-3
clone size: -
V gene: TRBV12-5
CDR3 protein: CASGAGGLAAGTDTQYF
CDR3 DNA: TGTGCTAGTGGTGCGGGGGGACTAGCGGCCGGCACAGATACGCAGTATTTT

D gene: -
J gene: TRBJ2-7
clone size: -
V gene: TRBV5-1
CDR3 protein: CASSLGQYEQYF
CDR3 DNA: TGCGCCAGCAGCTTGGGACAGTACGAGCAGTACTTC

D gene: TRBD2
J gene: TRBJ2-1
clone size: -
V gene: TRBV5-1
CDR3 protein: CASSLAGGNNEQFF
CDR3 DNA: TGCGCCAGCAGCTTAGCGGGAGGGAACAATGAGCAGTTCTTC

D gene: -
J gene: TRBJ2-3
clone size: once
V gene: TRBV29-1
CDR3 protein: CSTIKQVTDTQYF
CDR3 DNA: TGCAGCACCATAAAACAGGTCACAGATACGCAGTATTTT

D gene: TRBD1
J gene: TRBJ2-7
clone size: -
V gene: TRBV6-5
CDR3 protein: CASNPQGSSYEQYF
CDR3 DNA: TGTGCCAGCAATCCACAGGGGAGCTCCTACGAGCAGTACTTC

D gene: TRBD2
J gene: TRBJ2-3
clone size: -
V gene: TRBV11-2
CDR3 protein: CASSLRSSGSTDTQYF
CDR3 DNA: TGTGCCAGCAGCCTGAGGTCTAGCGGGAGCACAGATACGCAGTATTTT

D gene: TRBD2
J gene: TRBJ2-1
clone size: -
V gene: TRBV11-3
CDR3 protein: CASSLGLAGSWEQFF
CDR3 DNA: TGTGCCAGCAGCTTAGGACTAGCGGGATCCTGGGAGCAGTTCTTC

D gene: TRBD1
J gene: TRBJ1-3
clone size: -
V gene: TRBV10-3
CDR3 protein: CAISGDSFGNTIYF
CDR3 DNA: TGTGCCATCAGTGGGGACAGTTTTGGAAACACCATATATTTT

D gene: -
J gene: TRBJ2-7
clone size: -
V gene: TRBV6-5
CDR3 protein: CASSYGTSYEQYF
CDR3 DNA: TGTGCCAGCAGTTACGGGACATCCTACGAGCAGTACTTC

D gene: -
J gene: TRBJ1-2
clone size: -
V gene: TRBV19
CDR3 protein: CASQGKNYGYTF
CDR3 DNA: TGTGCCAGTCAGGGAAAAAACTATGGCTACACCTTC